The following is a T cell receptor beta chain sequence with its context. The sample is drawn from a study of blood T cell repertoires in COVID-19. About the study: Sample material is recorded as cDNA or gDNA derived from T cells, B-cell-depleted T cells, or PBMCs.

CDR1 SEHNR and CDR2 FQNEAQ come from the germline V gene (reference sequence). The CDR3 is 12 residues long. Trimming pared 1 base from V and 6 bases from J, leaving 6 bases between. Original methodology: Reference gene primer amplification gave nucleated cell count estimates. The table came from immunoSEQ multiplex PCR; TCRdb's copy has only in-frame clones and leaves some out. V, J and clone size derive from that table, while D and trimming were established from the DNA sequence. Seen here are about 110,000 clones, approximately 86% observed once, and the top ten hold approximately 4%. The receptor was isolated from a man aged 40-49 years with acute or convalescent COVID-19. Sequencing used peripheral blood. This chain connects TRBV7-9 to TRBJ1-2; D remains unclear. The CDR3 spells CASSLGGDGYTF. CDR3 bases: TGTGCCAGCAGCTTAGGAGGTGATGGCTACACCTTC.